The 24 T cell receptor beta chains reported below all come from one sample, sequenced in a study of sequential checkpoint blockade in melanoma. Treatment meaning: randomized to nivolumab then ipilimumab (arm A) or the reverse (arm B). The assay was immunoSEQ multiplex PCR, and TCRdb's table has in-frame clones only and misses some. The sample holds around 21,000 clones, 65% to 90% seen once. The sequences come from CD8+ T cells sorted from blood (inferred from file names), collected from a patient given nivolumab and ipilimumab in sequence. The source is a human donor with melanoma.

This clone was seen a handful of times. The chain employs TRBV5-1 and TRBJ1-3; a possible D gene is TRBD1 (6 bases). The germline CDR1 and CDR2 sequences are SGHRS and YFSETQ. V lost 5 bases, J lost 9 bases, and 24 bases lay in between. The CDR3 covers 16 residues. The chain's CDR3 is CASRSSLGTHLGTIYF. CDR3 sequence (DNA): TGCGCCAGCAGGTCCTCTTTAGGGACACATTTAGGCACCATATATTTT. The variable domain in full, completed from reference TRBV5-1 and TRBJ1-3, reads KAGVTQTPRYLIKTRGQQVTLSCSPISGHRSVSWYQQTPGQGLQFLFEYFSETQRNKGNFPGRFSGRQFSNSRSEMNVSTLELGDSALYLCASRSSLGTHLGTIYFGEGSWLTVV.

The rearrangement uses TRBV6-5 and TRBJ1-2; no clear D gene. The V and J ends lost 6 bases and 3 bases respectively, with 11 bases between them. The CDR3 spans 13 residues. Germline V lookup: CDR1 MNHEY, CDR2 SVGAGI. CDR3: CASRTGSYYGYTF. CDR3 nucleotides: TGTGCCAGCAGGACCGGGTCTTACTATGGCTACACCTTC.

The CDR3 nucleotides are TGTGCCAGCAGCTTGGGACAGGACTCCTACGAGCAGTACTTC. Translating gives CASSLGQDSYEQYF. This chain joins TRBV5-8 and TRBJ2-7; the D gene is possibly TRBD1 (6 bases). The germline V gene encodes CDR1 SGHTS and CDR2 YDEGEE. Trimming shortened V by 0 bases and J by 0 bases, and 7 bases separated the two germline ends. This CDR3 comprises 14 residues.

This clone turned up a few times. The V and J genes are TRBV5-1 and TRBJ1-5, with unresolved D. The CDR3 sequence is 16 residues long. CDR1 is SGHRS and CDR2 is YFSETQ in the germline V gene. The ends were cut back, 7 bases at V and 2 bases at J, with 19 bases in the middle. CDR3 sequence: CASASTSLTGNQPQHF. CDR3 bases: TGCGCCAGCGCGTCGACGTCGCTGACTGGCAATCAGCCCCAGCATTTT.

V usage is TRBV7-9 and J usage is TRBJ2-7, with TRBD1 matching 9 bases. This CDR3 is 13 amino acids long. The V gene's germline CDR1 is SEHNR and CDR2 FQNEAQ (reference sequence). The J segment lost 5 bases and the V segment lost 4 bases, leaving 3 bases of the junction unmatched. The CDR3 loop is CASSSGTGNEQYF. DNA of the CDR3: TGTGCCAGCAGCTCCGGGACAGGGAACGAGCAGTACTTC.

This chain joins TRBV15 and TRBJ2-5; 13 positions agree with TRBD2. The length of the CDR3 is 16 residues. J gave up 2 bases and V 3 bases, and 3 bases lay outside the gene matches. From germline, CDR1 is LNHNV and CDR2 YYDKDF (reference sequence). The CDR3 protein is CATSRGLAGMQETQYF. The CDR3 bases are TGTGCCACCAGCAGGGGACTAGCGGGGATGCAAGAGACCCAGTACTTC.

The gene calls are TRBV7-9 and TRBJ2-5; D may be TRBD1 (6 bases). The CDR3 has 12 residues. The V end was cut by 7 bases, the J end by 10 bases, with 16 bases between. CDR1 and CDR2 from the germline V gene are SEHNR and FQNEAQ (reference sequence). The CDR3 DNA follows: TGTGCCAGCAAGGGGGACCGGGCTGGCCAGTACTTC. This encodes CASKGDRAGQYF.

The CDR3 loop reads CASSQTGTQPQHF. The CDR3 nucleotides are TGTGCCAGCAGCCAGACAGGGACTCAGCCCCAGCATTTT. This chain connects TRBV7-9 to TRBJ1-5; 7 positions agree with TRBD1. Trimming at V came to 5 bases and at J to 6 bases, leaving 4 bases not matched to a gene. This CDR3 is 13 amino acids long. Germline V gene sequence: CDR1 SEHNR, CDR2 FQNEAQ (reference sequence).

V and J are TRBV4-2 and TRBJ1-1, with D uncertain. There are 12 residues in the CDR3. Germline assignment: CDR1 LGHNA and CDR2 YNFKEQ. With 3 bases removed from V and 1 base from J, the gap between germline ends came to 3 bases. For the CDR3, the DNA is TGTGCCAGCAGCCAGAGGAACACTGAAGCTTTCTTT. It encodes CASSQRNTEAFF.

The chain links TRBV5-4 to TRBJ2-7; the D gene is possibly TRBD2 (5 bases). Trimming pared 3 bases from V and 4 bases from J, leaving 14 bases between. The CDR3 sequence is 14 residues long. The V gene's germline CDR1 is SGHNT and CDR2 YYREEE (reference sequence). CDR3 bases: TGTGCCAGCAGCTCCACAGAGAGGAGGTACGAGCAGTACTTC. Encoded protein: CASSSTERRYEQYF.

J is TRBJ2-7 and V is TRBV4-3; the D gene is possibly TRBD2 (5 bases). CDR3 size: 17 residues. The V and J ends lost 3 bases and 0 bases respectively, with 18 bases between them. Germline CDR1 LGHNA, CDR2 YSLEER. The CDR3: CASSQATGVGFSYEQYF. The DNA of the CDR3 is TGCGCCAGCAGCCAGGCGACCGGGGTGGGTTTCTCCTACGAGCAGTACTTC.

This clone was picked up a small number of times. The chain combines TRBV7-3 with TRBJ2-3, with 10 positions matching TRBD2. CDR1 and CDR2 (germline): SGHTA, FQGTGA. Trimming removed 4 bases from V and 4 bases from J; junction bases left unmatched: 5. The CDR3 totals 15 residues. The DNA of the CDR3 is TGTGCCAGCAGCTCTACTAGCGGGGTGGCAGATACGCAGTATTTT. Translated, it gives CASSSTSGVADTQYF.

This chain links TRBV2 with TRBJ2-3; the match to TRBD2 covers 10 bases. The CDR3 length is 15 residues. Germline-derived CDR1 and CDR2 are SNHLY and FYNNEI. J gave up 7 bases and V 5 bases, and 9 bases lay outside the gene matches. This CDR3 reads CASSSSLAGTNTQYF. The CDR3 nucleotides are TGTGCCAGCAGTTCATCACTAGCGGGGACGAATACGCAGTATTTT. Supplemented by reference TRBV2 and TRBJ2-3, the full variable domain reads EPEVTQTPSHQVTQMGQEVILRCVPISNHLYFYWYRQILGQKVEFLVSFYNNEISEKSEIFDDQFSVERPDGSNFTLKIRSTKLEDSAMYFCASSSSLAGTNTQYFGPGTRLTVL.

The rearrangement joins TRBV20-1 to TRBJ1-4, with no clear D. Germline V CDR1 and CDR2: DFQATT, SNEGSKA (reference sequence). V was cut by 6 bases and J by 8 bases, with 10 bases left in between. The CDR3 covers 11 residues. The CDR3 region is CSARLKEKLFF. The CDR3 DNA follows: TGCAGTGCCCGGTTGAAGGAAAAACTGTTTTTT.

This clone was detected only once. The DNA for the CDR3 is TGTGCCAGCAGCTTAGCCCCGGGACAGGGGTCAGGTAATCAGCCCCAGCATTTT. It codes for CASSLAPGQGSGNQPQHF. The chain combines TRBV7-9 with TRBJ1-5, with 10 bases matching TRBD1. The germline V gene has CDR1 SEHNR and CDR2 FQNEAQ (reference sequence). This CDR3 spans 18 amino acids. Germline trimming cut 0 bases from V and 4 bases from J; bases unmatched to any gene: 9.

The chain joins TRBV10-2 to TRBJ2-7, with D hard to call. The CDR3 extends over 13 amino acids. Trimming removed 2 bases at V and 4 bases at J, with 9 bases between. CDR1 WSHSY and CDR2 SAAADI come from the germline V gene. The CDR3, as DNA: TGCGCCAGCAGTGAGGGGCAGGTTTACGAGCAGTACTTC. This codes for CASSEGQVYEQYF.

J is TRBJ1-1 and V is TRBV5-4; a possible D gene is TRBD1 (5 bases). V dropped 0 bases and J dropped 3 bases, with 9 bases sitting between them. This CDR3 spans 14 amino acids. Germline V lookup: CDR1 SGHNT, CDR2 YYREEE (reference sequence). CDR3 nucleotides: TGTGCCAGCAGCTTGGCGGTAGGGGACACTGAAGCTTTCTTT. Protein product: CASSLAVGDTEAFF.

The J gene is TRBJ2-1, the V gene TRBV9; the D gene is possibly TRBD1 (6 bases). The CDR3 runs 14 residues. Deletions cut 3 bases from V and 3 bases from J, with 10 bases between. Germline V gives CDR1 SGDLS, CDR2 YYNGEE. The CDR3 spells CASSAPQGYNEQFF. The CDR3 DNA reads TGTGCCAGCAGCGCGCCACAGGGCTACAATGAGCAGTTCTTC.

The V call is TRBV27, the J call TRBJ2-1; 9 bases are shared with TRBD2. The germline CDR1 and CDR2 sequences are MNHEY and SMNVEV (reference sequence). CDR3 length equals 15 residues. V dropped 3 bases and J dropped 2; count of bases not matched to a gene: 2. Here the CDR3 DNA reads TGTGCCAGCAGTTTGTCTAGCGGGGCCTACAATGAGCAGTTCTTC. This encodes CASSLSSGAYNEQFF.

The gene calls are TRBV25-1 and TRBJ2-7, with a weak D call TRBD1 (5 bases). Trimming cost V 3 bases and J 2 bases, with 14 bases left between them. The CDR3 covers 15 residues. Germline-derived CDR1 and CDR2 are MGHDK and SYGVNS. The chain's CDR3 is CASSEVIGHPYEQYF. CDR3 DNA sequence: TGTGCCAGCAGTGAGGTTATTGGACACCCCTACGAGCAGTACTTC.

V gene TRBV5-8 combines with J gene TRBJ1-1; D uncertain. Germline values: CDR1 SGHTS, CDR2 YDEGEE. Trimming cost V 5 bases and J 1 base, with 9 bases left between them. The CDR3 loop spans 13 amino acids. CDR3: CASSYSGNTEAFF. The CDR3 DNA follows: TGTGCCAGCAGTTATAGTGGGAACACTGAAGCTTTCTTT.

V usage is TRBV6-5 and J usage is TRBJ2-7; 7 nucleotides line up with TRBD2. This CDR3 is 15 amino acids long. Per germline, CDR1 MNHEY and CDR2 SVGAGI. Unmatched junction bases numbered 9, after V lost 2 bases and J lost 5 bases. This chain's CDR3 is CASSYGGEYSDEQYF. The CDR3 bases are TGTGCCAGCAGTTACGGGGGGGAGTACAGCGACGAGCAGTACTTC.

The sample holds a few counts of this clone. The CDR3 loop reads CASSRHMDRPNTGELFF. As DNA, the CDR3 is TGTGCCAGCAGCCGGCACATGGACAGGCCGAACACCGGGGAGCTGTTTTTT. The chain recombines TRBV7-6 with TRBJ2-2, with TRBD1 matching 7 bases. CDR3 size: 17 residues. Trimming cost V 5 bases and J 0 bases; bases outside gene matches: 9. From germline, CDR1 is SGHVS and CDR2 FNYEAQ. The full variable domain, in which reference TRBV7-6 and TRBJ2-2 provide the parts outside the CDR3, is GAGVSQSPRYKVTKRGQDVALRCDPISGHVSLYWYRQALGQGPEFLTYFNYEAQQDKSGLPNDRFSAERPEGSISTLTIQRTEQRDSAMYRCASSRHMDRPNTGELFFGEGSRLTVL.

The chain employs TRBV4-1 and TRBJ2-5; no clear D gene. The CDR3 loop spans 15 amino acids. The V end lost 1 base, the J end lost 1 base, and 10 bases lay between the germline ends. CDR1 is MGHRA and CDR2 is YSYEKL in the germline V gene. This CDR3 is CASSQAARSQETQYF. The DNA of the CDR3 is TGCGCCAGCAGCCAAGCGGCCAGGTCCCAAGAGACCCAGTACTTC.